This TCR beta chain was obtained from a study of T cells in Graves' hyperthyroidism and ophthalmopathy. Subjects aged 18 to 65 presented with newly diagnosed hyperthyroidism of less than 2 months' duration. RNA transcripts served as the template for amplifying TCR beta CDR3 regions. TCR CDR3 regions were first amplified by RT-PCR with HTBI primers. Via MiXCR, TCRdb re-called the multiplex PCR reads, giving one row per CDR3 protein. The sample lists approximately 560,000 distinct CDR3 sequences; around 46% were seen once. The CDR3 sequence is 12 residues long. CDR1 and CDR2 (germline): WNHNN, SYGVQD (reference sequence). In regard to this clonotype: What it binds is not known. This clone may be a read error of a much larger clone one base away.

The study's findings and limits: Model-based prediction identified ophthalmopathy a median about 7 months prior to its onset. Within blood appeared most thyroid clonotypes that had expanded above 0.001.

The source of this sequence is a woman under 30 with Graves' hyperthyroidism. The V and J genes are TRBV10-1 and TRBJ1-1; TRBD1 might be the D (5 bases). Material for sequencing was peripheral blood or thyroid tissue (not recorded which). CDR3 protein: CASGDEGSEASF. The DNA of the CDR3 is TGCGCCAGCGGGGACGAGGGTTCTGAAGCTTCCTTT.